The 2 T cell receptor beta chains reported below all come from one sample, sequenced in a study of shared clonotypes between healthy human individuals. Assay: immunoSEQ multiplex PCR; the TCRdb copy retains only in-frame clones and omits some. The table lists 1,400,000 or so clones, 98% of them singletons. The sample taken for sequencing was naive CD4+ T cells sorted from blood. As for subset: CD45RA+ positively selected. All receptors come from a man aged 30 to 39 in good health.

This clone has just one count. The chain recombines TRBV6-1 with TRBJ2-7; D gene uncertain. V was cut by 2 bases and J by 6 bases, with 11 bases left in between. CDR1 and CDR2 from the germline V gene are MNHNS and SASEGT. The CDR3 covers 13 residues. The CDR3, as DNA: TGTGCCAGCAGTGAACGACCCGTCAGCGAGCAGTACTTC. It codes for CASSERPVSEQYF.

V and J are TRBV19 and TRBJ2-2, with D possibly being TRBD1 or TRBD2 (5 bases each). Trimming took off 2 bases at V and 2 bases at J, with 9 bases between the two ends. CDR3 length: 15 residues. Germline V gene lookup returns CDR1 LNHDA and CDR2 SQIVND (reference sequence). CDR3 region: CASSIHGANTGELFF. The CDR3 DNA is TGTGCCAGTAGTATACACGGGGCAAACACCGGGGAGCTGTTTTTT.